These T cell receptor beta chains were read from a single sample in a study of blood T cell repertoires in COVID-19. Profiling relied on immunoSEQ multiplex PCR, and the TCRdb table lists in-frame clones only, not all of them. The data show nearly 110,000 clones, about 80% seen once. The sequenced material came from peripheral blood. Source of these receptors: a man between 70 and 80 years old with acute or convalescent COVID-19. CDR3s include the opening cysteine and the closing phenylalanine or tryptophan. The order of the fields is J gene, D gene, V gene, clone size, CDR3 protein, CDR3 DNA. A D gene is named only where the DNA matches it firmly. Clone size appears in some rows only: once, few, many, or a class for an expanded clone.

j_call: TRBJ2-5
d_call: -
v_call: TRBV6-2/TRBV6-3
clone_size: -
cdr3_aa: CASSYMAGAETQYF
cdr3_nt: TGTGCCAGCAGTTACATGGCAGGTGCAGAGACCCAGTACTTC

j_call: TRBJ1-3
d_call: -
v_call: TRBV5-8
clone_size: -
cdr3_aa: CALESGNTIYF
cdr3_nt: TGTGCCCTAGAGTCTGGAAACACCATATATTTT

j_call: TRBJ2-4
d_call: TRBD2
v_call: TRBV5-1
clone_size: -
cdr3_aa: CASSPRGTSENIQYF
cdr3_nt: TGCGCCAGCAGTCCTCGTGGGACTAGCGAAAACATTCAGTACTTC

j_call: TRBJ1-2
d_call: TRBD1
v_call: TRBV3-1/TRBV3-2
clone_size: -
cdr3_aa: CASSPGQYNYGYTF
cdr3_nt: TGTGCCAGCAGCCCGGGACAGTATAACTATGGCTACACCTTC

j_call: TRBJ2-1
d_call: TRBD2
v_call: TRBV24-1
clone_size: once
cdr3_aa: CATRGGSGGDEQFF
cdr3_nt: TGTGCCACCAGGGGAGGCAGCGGGGGTGATGAGCAGTTCTTC

j_call: TRBJ2-7
d_call: TRBD1
v_call: TRBV3-1/TRBV3-2
clone_size: -
cdr3_aa: CASSQVEGAGKFDF
cdr3_nt: TGTGCCAGCAGCCAAGTTGAGGGGGCAGGGAAATTTGATTTC

j_call: TRBJ1-2
d_call: -
v_call: TRBV9
clone_size: -
cdr3_aa: CASSVAVQFYGYTF
cdr3_nt: TGTGCCAGCAGCGTAGCGGTACAGTTCTATGGCTACACCTTC

j_call: TRBJ2-5
d_call: TRBD1
v_call: TRBV5-4
clone_size: -
cdr3_aa: CASSLETGGLETQYF
cdr3_nt: TGTGCCAGCAGCTTGGAGACAGGGGGCTTGGAGACCCAGTACTTC

j_call: TRBJ2-2
d_call: -
v_call: TRBV19
clone_size: -
cdr3_aa: CASSISAGAGELFF
cdr3_nt: TGTGCCAGTAGTATCTCCGCAGGGGCCGGGGAGCTGTTTTTT

j_call: TRBJ1-5
d_call: TRBD1
v_call: TRBV6-1
clone_size: -
cdr3_aa: CASSESPGGYQPQHF
cdr3_nt: TGTGCCAGCAGTGAATCCCCAGGGGGATATCAGCCCCAGCATTTT

j_call: TRBJ2-1
d_call: TRBD1
v_call: TRBV3-1/TRBV3-2
clone_size: -
cdr3_aa: CASSQEDRGKPLF
cdr3_nt: TGTGCCAGCAGCCAAGAGGACAGGGGGAAACCCCTCTTC

j_call: TRBJ1-1
d_call: TRBD1
v_call: TRBV27
clone_size: -
cdr3_aa: CASSSPGGLEAFF
cdr3_nt: TGTGCCAGCAGTTCCCCAGGGGGTCTTGAAGCTTTCTTT

j_call: TRBJ2-1
d_call: -
v_call: TRBV11-2
clone_size: -
cdr3_aa: CASSLATYNEQFF
cdr3_nt: TGTGCCAGCAGTCTAGCCACCTACAATGAGCAGTTCTTC

j_call: TRBJ2-7
d_call: TRBD1
v_call: TRBV5-1
clone_size: -
cdr3_aa: CASSFEGAYEQYF
cdr3_nt: TGCGCCAGCAGCTTTGAGGGGGCGTACGAGCAGTACTTC

j_call: TRBJ2-1
d_call: TRBD1
v_call: TRBV18
clone_size: few
cdr3_aa: CALSKVQGREQFF
cdr3_nt: TGTGCCCTGTCCAAGGTACAGGGGCGTGAGCAGTTCTTC

j_call: TRBJ1-1
d_call: -
v_call: TRBV7-2
clone_size: -
cdr3_aa: CASSPREGWGTEAFF
cdr3_nt: TGTGCCAGCAGCCCCCGGGAGGGCTGGGGCACTGAAGCTTTCTTT